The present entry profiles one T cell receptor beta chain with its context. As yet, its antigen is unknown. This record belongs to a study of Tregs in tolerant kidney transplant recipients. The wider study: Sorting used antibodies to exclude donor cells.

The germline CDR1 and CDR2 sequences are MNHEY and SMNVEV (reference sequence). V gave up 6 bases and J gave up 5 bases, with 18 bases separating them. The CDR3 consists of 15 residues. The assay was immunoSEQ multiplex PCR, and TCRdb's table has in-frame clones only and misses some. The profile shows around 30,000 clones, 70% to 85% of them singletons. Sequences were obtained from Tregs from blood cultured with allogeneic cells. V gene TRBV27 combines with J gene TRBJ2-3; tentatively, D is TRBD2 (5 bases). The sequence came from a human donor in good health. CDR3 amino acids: CASRTIGPLVDTQYF. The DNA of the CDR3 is TGTGCCAGCAGGACTATAGGGCCCCTAGTAGATACGCAGTATTTT.